The rows below give T cell receptor beta chains drawn from one sample of a study of early T cells in non-severe SARS-CoV-2 infection. TCRdb independently ran MiXCR on the 5' RACE reads; one entry per CDR3 protein. In the table there are about 61,000 distinct CDR3 sequences, about 12% of which are singletons. This sample comprised whole blood, obtained at baseline. These receptors all stem from an adult who was a healthcare worker with PCR-confirmed SARS-CoV-2 infection or an uninfected control (not recorded which). The donor label of this sample is uncertain. The conserved cysteine and the conserved F or W are not part of the CDR3 here. Each record gives: clone size, D gene, J gene, V gene, CDR3 protein. A D gene is named only where the DNA matches it firmly. Only some rows state a clone size, as once, few, many or a class for expanded clones.

.,.,TRBJ1-3,TRBV5-5,ASSLPTIRSGNTIY
once,.,TRBJ1-5,TRBV2,VSEATNNQPQH
few,TRBD1,TRBJ1-6,TRBV2,ASSGEDRRYNSPLH
.,.,TRBJ1-3,TRBV5-1,ASSLRDTQSSGNTIY
.,.,TRBJ1-1,TRBV12-3/TRBV12-4,ASSLGVKNTEAF
.,.,TRBJ1-6,TRBV25-1,ASRQTGTSYNSPLH
many,.,TRBJ2-2,TRBV3-1,ASSQSGGTGELF
few,.,TRBJ2-1,TRBV5-1,ASSGQGHSGEQF
many,.,TRBJ2-1,TRBV2,ASSEGHINLNEQF
.,.,TRBJ1-1,TRBV5-1,ASSLVVDTEAF
.,.,TRBJ1-4,TRBV18,ASSPRRGEKLF
.,TRBD1,TRBJ1-1,TRBV19,ASSPRDRVNTEAF
.,TRBD2,TRBJ2-3,TRBV11-3,ASSLTVFGGGSTDTQY
few,.,TRBJ2-2,TRBV12-3/TRBV12-4,ASSPRSTRNTGELF
few,.,TRBJ2-2,TRBV15,ATSRDSTGELF
.,TRBD2,TRBJ2-5,TRBV10-2,ASSESGWYTTSAQETQY
.,TRBD1,TRBJ2-2,TRBV5-5,ASSLMTGRNTGELF
many,.,TRBJ2-3,TRBV3-1,ASSPSGRVGDTQY
.,.,TRBJ1-1,TRBV18,ASSPLARKNTEAF
.,TRBD1,TRBJ2-3,TRBV5-6,ASSLLGTGGDTQY
many,.,TRBJ1-1,TRBV5-1,ASSLDTGRTEAF
.,TRBD2,TRBJ2-3,TRBV10-3,AHSGGYTDTQY
.,TRBD2,TRBJ2-3,TRBV20-1,SARIAGAPTDTQY
many,.,TRBJ1-6,TRBV6-1,ASNPDPAGPAYNSPLH